These 8 T cell receptor beta chains share one sample of origin, sequenced in a study of shared clonotypes between healthy human individuals. Clones were read by immunoSEQ multiplex PCR, and TCRdb kept only the in-frame ones, dropping some. The repertoire has roughly 2.5 million clones, over 85% of them found once; the top ten carry about 0.13%. Specimen: naive CD4+ T cells sorted from blood. Subset: CD45RA+ positively selected. All receptors derive from a man younger than 30 in good health.

This chain links TRBV18 with TRBJ1-2, with D perhaps TRBD1 (6 bases). Germline loops: CDR1 KGHSH, CDR2 LQKENI. The CDR3 extends over 14 amino acids. Trimming stripped 3 bases from V and 7 bases from J, with 15 bases between. The CDR3 protein is CASSPSPVDSGYTF. CDR3 in DNA: TGTGCCAGCTCACCCTCACCAGTGGACAGTGGCTACACCTTC.

The chain links TRBV7-2 to TRBJ2-7, with D tentatively TRBD1 or TRBD2 (5 bases each). The CDR3 is made up of 13 amino acids. With 3 bases removed from V and 6 bases from J, the gap between germline ends came to 12 bases. Germline CDR1 and CDR2: SGHTA and FQGNSA. The CDR3 loop is CASSLLGAREQYF. The CDR3 bases are TGTGCCAGCAGCTTGCTCGGGGCTCGCGAGCAGTACTTC.

V and J are TRBV5-1 and TRBJ2-1; the match to TRBD2 covers 13 bases. Unmatched junction bases numbered 5, after V lost 1 base and J lost 7 bases. Germline CDR1 reads SGHRS; CDR2 reads YFSETQ. The CDR3 sequence is 16 residues long. In nucleotides, the CDR3 is TGCGCCAGCAGCTTGCTAGGGACTAGCGGGATTAATGAGCAGTTCTTC. Its protein is CASSLLGTSGINEQFF.

The rearrangement links TRBV11-3 to TRBJ2-3, with 8 bases that match TRBD2. There are 16 residues in the CDR3. The V and J ends lost 5 bases and 4 bases, in that order; junction bases with no gene match: 11. CDR1 and CDR2 from the germline V gene are SGHNT and YENEEA. Written as DNA, the CDR3 is TGTGCCAGCAGCCCAAACGACGGGGGGGCATCAGATACGCAGTATTTT. This sequence encodes CASSPNDGGASDTQYF.

The V gene is TRBV7-2, the J gene TRBJ1-4; no reliable D call. V lost 0 bases, J lost 8 bases, and 10 bases lay in between. From germline, CDR1 is SGHTA and CDR2 FQGNSA. This CDR3 spans 14 amino acids. CDR3 sequence reads: CASSLALSREKLFF. The CDR3 DNA is TGTGCCAGCAGCTTAGCGCTTTCGAGGGAAAAACTGTTTTTT.

This clone has only one observation. This rearrangement joins TRBV28 to TRBJ1-1; D perhaps matches TRBD1 (5 bases). CDR3 length equals 16 residues. V gave up 3 bases and J gave up 5 bases, with 19 bases separating them. Germline CDR1 is MDHEN and CDR2 is SYDVKM. The CDR3 DNA is TGTGCCAGCAGTTTTGAGCAGGGTCGGTTCGGTACTGAAGCTTTCTTT. Translation gives CASSFEQGRFGTEAFF.

The V call is TRBV7-9, the J call TRBJ1-6; tentative D call: TRBD1 (6 bases). V was shortened by 5 bases and J by 13 bases, with 18 bases between the two germline ends. Germline CDR1 reads SEHNR; CDR2 reads FQNEAQ (reference sequence). This CDR3 is built from 14 residues. The CDR3 coding sequence is TGTGCCAGCAGCCCGGACAGTTCCTTTGGGCCCCTCCACTTT. This sequence encodes CASSPDSSFGPLHF.

This clone was found once. The sample holds other DNA sequences that translate to the same CDR3. The chain uses TRBV5-1 and TRBJ1-6, with 9 bases identical to TRBD1. Germline CDR1 is SGHRS and CDR2 is YFSETQ. J lost 10 bases, V lost 4 bases, and 6 bases had no gene match. The length of the CDR3 is 14 residues. CDR3 sequence: CASSLGQGGSPLHF. CDR3 bases: TGCGCCAGCAGCCTGGGACAGGGAGGATCACCCCTCCACTTT.